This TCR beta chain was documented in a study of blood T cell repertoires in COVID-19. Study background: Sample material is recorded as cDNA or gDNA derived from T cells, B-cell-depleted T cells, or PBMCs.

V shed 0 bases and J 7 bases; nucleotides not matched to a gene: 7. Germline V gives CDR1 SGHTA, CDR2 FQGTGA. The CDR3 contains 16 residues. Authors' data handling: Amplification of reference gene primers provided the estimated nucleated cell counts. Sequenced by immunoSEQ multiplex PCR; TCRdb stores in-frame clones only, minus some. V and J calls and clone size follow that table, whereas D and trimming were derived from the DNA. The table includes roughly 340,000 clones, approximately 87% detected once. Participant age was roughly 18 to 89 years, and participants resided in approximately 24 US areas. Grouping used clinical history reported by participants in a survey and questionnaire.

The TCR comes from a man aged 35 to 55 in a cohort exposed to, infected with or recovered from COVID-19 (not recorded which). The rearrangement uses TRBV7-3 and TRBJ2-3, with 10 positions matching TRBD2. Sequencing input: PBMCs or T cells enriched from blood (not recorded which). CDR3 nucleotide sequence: TGTGCCAGCAGCTTAACTCCTAGCGGGAGAGGGAATACGCAGTATTTT. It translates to CASSLTPSGRGNTQYF.